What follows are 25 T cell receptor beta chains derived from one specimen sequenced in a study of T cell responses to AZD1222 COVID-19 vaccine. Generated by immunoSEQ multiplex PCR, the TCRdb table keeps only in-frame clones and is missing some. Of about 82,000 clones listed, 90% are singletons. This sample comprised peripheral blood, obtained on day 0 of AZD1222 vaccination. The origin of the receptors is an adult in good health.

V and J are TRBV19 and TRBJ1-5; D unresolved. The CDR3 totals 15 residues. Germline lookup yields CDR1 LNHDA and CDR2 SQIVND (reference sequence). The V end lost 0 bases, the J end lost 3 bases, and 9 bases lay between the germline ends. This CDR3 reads CASSIDRRLNQPQHF. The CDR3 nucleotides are TGTGCCAGTAGTATAGATCGGCGCCTCAATCAGCCCCAGCATTTT.

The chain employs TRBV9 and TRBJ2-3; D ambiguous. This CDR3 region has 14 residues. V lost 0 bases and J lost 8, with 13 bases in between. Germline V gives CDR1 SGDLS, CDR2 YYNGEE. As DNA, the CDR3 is TGTGCCAGCAGCGTAGAATCCGGGTTGGGTACGCAGTATTTT. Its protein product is CASSVESGLGTQYF.

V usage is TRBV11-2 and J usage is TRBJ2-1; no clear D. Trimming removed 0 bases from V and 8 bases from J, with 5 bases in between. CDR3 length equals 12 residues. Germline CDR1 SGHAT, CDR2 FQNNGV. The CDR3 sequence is CASSLDRYEQFF. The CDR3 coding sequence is TGTGCCAGCAGCTTAGATAGATATGAGCAGTTCTTC. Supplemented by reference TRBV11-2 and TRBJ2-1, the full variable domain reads EAGVAQSPRYKIIEKRQSVAFWCNPISGHATLYWYQQILGQGPKLLIQFQNNGVVDDSQLPKDRFSAERLKGVDSTLKIQPAKLEDSAVYLCASSLDRYEQFFGPGTRLTVL.

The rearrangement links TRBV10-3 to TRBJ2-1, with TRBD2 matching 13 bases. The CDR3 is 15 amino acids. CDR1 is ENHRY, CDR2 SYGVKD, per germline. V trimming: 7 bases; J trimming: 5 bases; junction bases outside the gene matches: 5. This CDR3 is CAIKGGLAGNNEQFF. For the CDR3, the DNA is TGTGCCATCAAGGGGGGACTAGCGGGGAACAATGAGCAGTTCTTC.

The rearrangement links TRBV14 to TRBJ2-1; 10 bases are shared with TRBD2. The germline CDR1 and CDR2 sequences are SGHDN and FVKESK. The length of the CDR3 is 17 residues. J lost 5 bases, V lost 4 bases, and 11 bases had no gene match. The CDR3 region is CASSPGYERGGHNEQFF. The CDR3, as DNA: TGTGCCAGCAGCCCCGGTTATGAGCGGGGGGGGCACAATGAGCAGTTCTTC.

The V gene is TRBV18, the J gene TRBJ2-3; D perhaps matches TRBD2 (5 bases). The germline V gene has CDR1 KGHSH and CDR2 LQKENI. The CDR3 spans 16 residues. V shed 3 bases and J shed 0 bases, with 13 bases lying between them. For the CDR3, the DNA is TGTGCCAGCTCACCTCCGGGGAAGTCTAGCACAGATACGCAGTATTTT. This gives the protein CASSPPGKSSTDTQYF.

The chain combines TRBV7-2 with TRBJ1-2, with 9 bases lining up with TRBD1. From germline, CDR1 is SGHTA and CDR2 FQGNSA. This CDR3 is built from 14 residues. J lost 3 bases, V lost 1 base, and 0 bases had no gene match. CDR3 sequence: CASSLGQGDYGYTF. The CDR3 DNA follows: TGTGCCAGCAGCTTAGGACAGGGGGACTATGGCTACACCTTC.

The CDR3 DNA is TGTGCCAGCAGCCCTGGGGTGGAGACCCAGTACTTC. It codes for CASSPGVETQYF. This sequence joins TRBV5-5 and TRBJ2-5; no clear D. The V and J ends lost 4 bases and 5 bases respectively, with 9 bases between them. There are 12 residues in the CDR3. Germline lookup yields CDR1 SGHKS and CDR2 YYEKEE (reference sequence).

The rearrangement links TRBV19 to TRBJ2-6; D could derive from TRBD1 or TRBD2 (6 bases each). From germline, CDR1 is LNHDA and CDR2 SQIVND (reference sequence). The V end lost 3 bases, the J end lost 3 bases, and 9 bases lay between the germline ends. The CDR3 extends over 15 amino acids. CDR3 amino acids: CASSMGGGGANVLTF. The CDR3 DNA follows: TGTGCCAGTAGTATGGGGGGCGGTGGGGCCAACGTCCTGACTTTC.

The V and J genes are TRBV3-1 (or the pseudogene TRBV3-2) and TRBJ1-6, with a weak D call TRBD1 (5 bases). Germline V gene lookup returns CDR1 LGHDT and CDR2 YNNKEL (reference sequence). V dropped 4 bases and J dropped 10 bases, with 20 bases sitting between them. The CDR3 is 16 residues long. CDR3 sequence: CASSPFIGGSGSPLHF. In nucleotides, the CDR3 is TGTGCCAGCAGCCCCTTTATTGGGGGGTCGGGATCACCCCTCCACTTT.

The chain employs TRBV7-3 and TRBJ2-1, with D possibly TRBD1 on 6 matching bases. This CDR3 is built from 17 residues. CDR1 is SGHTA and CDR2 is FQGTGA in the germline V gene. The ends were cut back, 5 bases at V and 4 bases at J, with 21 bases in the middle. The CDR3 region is CASSIGTEWGLYNEQFF. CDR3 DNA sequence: TGTGCCAGCAGCATCGGGACGGAATGGGGGCTTTACAATGAGCAGTTCTTC.

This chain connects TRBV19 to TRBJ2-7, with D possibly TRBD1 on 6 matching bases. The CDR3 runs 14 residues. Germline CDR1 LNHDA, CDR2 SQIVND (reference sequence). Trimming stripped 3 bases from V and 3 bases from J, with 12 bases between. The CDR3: CASSIGRGSYEQYF. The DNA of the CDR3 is TGTGCCAGTAGTATTGGCAGGGGAAGCTACGAGCAGTACTTC. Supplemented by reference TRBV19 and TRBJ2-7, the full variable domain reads DGGITQSPKYLFRKEGQNVTLSCEQNLNHDAMYWYRQDPGQGLRLIYYSQIVNDFQKGDIAEGYSVSREKKESFPLTVTSAQKNPTAFYLCASSIGRGSYEQYFGPGTRLTVT.

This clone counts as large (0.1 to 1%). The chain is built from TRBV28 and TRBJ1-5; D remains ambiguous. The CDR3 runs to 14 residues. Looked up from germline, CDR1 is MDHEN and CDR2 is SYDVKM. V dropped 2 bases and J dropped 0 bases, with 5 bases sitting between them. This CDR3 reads CASSLQDSNQPQHF. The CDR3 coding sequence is TGTGCCAGCAGTTTACAGGATAGCAATCAGCCCCAGCATTTT.

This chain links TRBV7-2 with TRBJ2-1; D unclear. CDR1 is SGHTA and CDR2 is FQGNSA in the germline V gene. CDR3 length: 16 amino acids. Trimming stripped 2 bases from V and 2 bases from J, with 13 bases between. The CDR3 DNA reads TGTGCCAGCAGCTTAAGTGTCTCGGCTACCTACAATGAGCAGTTCTTC. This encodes CASSLSVSATYNEQFF.

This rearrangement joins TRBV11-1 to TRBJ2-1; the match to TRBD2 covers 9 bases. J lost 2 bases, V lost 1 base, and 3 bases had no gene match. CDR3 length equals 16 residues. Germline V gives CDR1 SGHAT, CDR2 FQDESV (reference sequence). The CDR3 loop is CASSLVSGGAYNEQFF. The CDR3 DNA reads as TGTGCCAGCAGCTTAGTTAGCGGGGGCGCCTACAATGAGCAGTTCTTC.

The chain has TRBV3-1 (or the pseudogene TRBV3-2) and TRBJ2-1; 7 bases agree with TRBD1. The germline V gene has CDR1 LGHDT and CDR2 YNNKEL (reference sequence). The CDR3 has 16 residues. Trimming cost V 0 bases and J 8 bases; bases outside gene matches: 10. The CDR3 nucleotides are TGTGCCAGCAGCCAAGATCGAATCAGGGGGTTAGATGAGCAGTTCTTC. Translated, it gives CASSQDRIRGLDEQFF.

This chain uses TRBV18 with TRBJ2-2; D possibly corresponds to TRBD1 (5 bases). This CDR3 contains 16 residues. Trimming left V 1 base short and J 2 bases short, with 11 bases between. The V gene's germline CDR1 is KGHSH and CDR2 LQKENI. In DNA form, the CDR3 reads TGTGCCAGCTCACCACAGCAGGGCCGCAACACCGGGGAGCTGTTTTTT. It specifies CASSPQQGRNTGELFF.

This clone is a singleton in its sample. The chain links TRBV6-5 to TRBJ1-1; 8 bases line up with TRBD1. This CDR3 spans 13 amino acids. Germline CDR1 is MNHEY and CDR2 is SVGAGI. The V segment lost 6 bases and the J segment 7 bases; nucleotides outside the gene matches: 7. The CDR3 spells CASRRQGAVEAFF. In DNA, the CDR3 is TGTGCCAGCAGACGTCAGGGGGCCGTTGAAGCTTTCTTT.

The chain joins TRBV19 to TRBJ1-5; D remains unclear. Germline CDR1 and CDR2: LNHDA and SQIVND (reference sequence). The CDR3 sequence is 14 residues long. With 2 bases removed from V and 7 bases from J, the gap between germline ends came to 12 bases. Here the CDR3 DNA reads TGTGCCAGTAGTATAACGGGTAGCGGCCAGCCCCAGCATTTT. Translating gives CASSITGSGQPQHF.

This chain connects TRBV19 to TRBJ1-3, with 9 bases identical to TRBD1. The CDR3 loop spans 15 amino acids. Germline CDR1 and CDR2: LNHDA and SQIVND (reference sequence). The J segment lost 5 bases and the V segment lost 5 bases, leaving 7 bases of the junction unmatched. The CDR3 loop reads CASSSRQGDRNTIYF. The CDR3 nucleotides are TGTGCCAGTAGTTCCCGACAGGGGGACAGAAACACCATATATTTT.

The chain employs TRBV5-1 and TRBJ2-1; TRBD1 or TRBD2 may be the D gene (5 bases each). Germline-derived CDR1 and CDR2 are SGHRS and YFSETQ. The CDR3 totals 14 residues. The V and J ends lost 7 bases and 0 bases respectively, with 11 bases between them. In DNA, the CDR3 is TGCGCCAGCGGCAGGGAGAGCTCCTACAATGAGCAGTTCTTC. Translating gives CASGRESSYNEQFF.

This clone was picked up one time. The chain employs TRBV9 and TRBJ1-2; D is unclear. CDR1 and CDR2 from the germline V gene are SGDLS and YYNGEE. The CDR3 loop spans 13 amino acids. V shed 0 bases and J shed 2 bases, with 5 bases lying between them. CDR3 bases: TGTGCCAGCAGCGTAGAACTGAACTATGGCTACACCTTC. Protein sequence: CASSVELNYGYTF.

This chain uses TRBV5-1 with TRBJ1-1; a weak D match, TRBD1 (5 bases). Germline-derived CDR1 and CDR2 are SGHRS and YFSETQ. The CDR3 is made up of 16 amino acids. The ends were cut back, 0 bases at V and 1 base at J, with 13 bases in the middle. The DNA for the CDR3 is TGCGCCAGCAGCTTGGACAGGCATAGTAGGAACACTGAAGCTTTCTTT. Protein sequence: CASSLDRHSRNTEAFF.

The CDR3 here is CASSLETALYGYTF. For the CDR3, the DNA is TGTGCCAGCAGCTTAGAGACAGCTCTCTATGGCTACACCTTC. The chain couples TRBV11-2 to TRBJ1-2, with D maybe TRBD1 (5 bases). CDR1 SGHAT and CDR2 FQNNGV come from the germline V gene. The CDR3 consists of 14 residues. The V end was cut by 0 bases, the J end by 4 bases, with 9 bases between.

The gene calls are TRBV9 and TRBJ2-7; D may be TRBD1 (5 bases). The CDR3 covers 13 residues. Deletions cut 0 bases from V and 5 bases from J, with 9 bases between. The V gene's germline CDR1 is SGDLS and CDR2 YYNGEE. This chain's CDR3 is CASSVEGRNEQYF. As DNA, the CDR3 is TGTGCCAGCAGCGTAGAGGGGCGGAACGAGCAGTACTTC.